This TCR beta chain appears in the sequencing data of a study of T-cell reconstitution after alpha-beta-depleted transplantation in children. This CDR3 is 16 amino acids long. V was cut by 0 bases and J by 2 bases, with 13 bases left in between. Germline CDR1 reads SGHVS; CDR2 reads FQNEAQ. Study-wide results and limits: Newly made T cells mostly supplied T-cell counts and diversity one year after transplant.

Construction of the TCRbeta library involved unique molecular identifiers. Using its own MiXCR run on the PCR reads, TCRdb lists one record per CDR3 protein. The table records 150,000 to 200,000 distinct CDR3 sequences, roughly 6.5% of them present only once. In regard to this clonotype: Its antigen is not known.

V and J are TRBV7-8 and TRBJ1-1, with D possibly being TRBD1 (5 bases). The source is a girl under three years old with combined immunodeficiency, due to receive a stem cell transplant. The material sequenced was PBMCs, taken before TCRalphabeta/CD19-depleted stem cell transplant. CDR3 sequence: CASSLAGKTVNTEAFF. The CDR3 coding sequence is TGTGCCAGCAGCTTAGCTGGAAAGACAGTAAACACTGAAGCTTTCTTT.